This T cell receptor beta chain was captured in a study of shared clonotypes between healthy human individuals (dated by TCRdb to 2018 to 2020). With regard to the full study: The cohort comprised a couple of women and a few men aged 18 to 49 years. Per donor, three plates each were used for CD4 naive and CD4 memory, two for CD8 naive, and one for CD8 memory. To increase sequencing depth and limit assay-specific biases, different laboratories used diverse techniques to prepare libraries and sequence TCR repertoires. Per donor, leukapheresis produced somewhere between about 0.8 and 9.5 billion PBMCs. To estimate repertoire size and how much clonotypes are shared between individuals, the study performed deep sequencing of blood TCR repertoires from 4 to 6 healthy adults.

For the CD8 naive samples, CD45RO-negative cells were positively selected for CCR7, yielding a CD45RA+CCR7+ population from which TemRA cells were excluded. The donors were healthy, HIV-negative adults who had no recently reported acute infections or vaccinations. Every donor was a Caucasian adult living in Nashville, Tennessee, USA. After blood collection by leukapheresis, PBMCs were isolated using Ficoll-Histopaque density gradient centrifugation and then cryopreserved in the vapor phase of liquid nitrogen. Purity and quantity of every magnetically sorted T cell population were checked by analytical flow cytometry. Genomic DNA was isolated from each sorted fraction and quantified by UV absorbance on a Nanodrop 2000c. Using the deep immunoSEQ assay, TCR CDR3 regions were amplified from genomic DNA by multiplex PCR. For each cell subset, the extracted genomic DNA was distributed evenly across all wells of several immunoSEQ 96-well plates, and each plate served as one replicate. For sorted subsets, around 0.2 ug of genomic DNA, equivalent to some 33,000 T cell genomes, went into each replicate PCR. The purified libraries were quantified using a Qubit 3.0 fluorometer, sized with a Bioanalyzer 2100, and then quantified again using the KAPA Library Quantification kit. Every immunoSEQ 96-well plate was sequenced on a separate single-read 150-cycle Illumina NextSeq 550 flow cell. Per the authors' processing: Because the immunoSEQ output included only junctional sequences and no quality scores, the filtering could not be the same as the filtering used for full-length reads. Sequences were annotated with PyIR, a Python wrapper for IgBLAST v1.9, and V/J genes and CDR3 were assigned using IMGT germline references. Reads with weak V/J assignments (E-value above 1e-6), missing CDR3, stop codons, out-of-frame junctions, or ambiguous translated residues were removed. A V3J clonotype was defined by an identical inferred V gene, J gene, and CDR3 amino acid sequence. Percentage overlap between repertoires was computed as shared unique clonotypes divided by the size of the smaller repertoire. Repertoire richness was assessed with RTK rarefaction, the Chao1 estimator, and Recon v2.1 estimates of unobserved clonotypes. Generation probabilities were computed with OLGA for all TCRbeta clonotypes obtained by the gDNA method from a handful of donors. The table was pulled from immuneACCESS by TCRdb, which kept in-frame rearrangements only. Such tables lose some clones; where checked, under half of the loss comes from unresolved V genes, and the rest has no known cause. D and trimming were read from the DNA, whereas the V and J calls and clone size are those reported in that table. The table for this sample lists hundreds of thousands of clones; roughly 95% of them were counted only once. 0.11% of the sample comes from the top ten.

Summary of the overall study and its limitations: Only blood was sampled, and tissue TCR repertoires likely differ from those in blood. Compared with non-shared clonotypes, the clonotypes found in all four sorted-subset donors had higher generation probabilities. Pairwise subsampling indicated that sequencing depth was expected to affect the degree of clonotype sharing among donors. Naive subsets generally had larger estimated clonotype richness than memory subsets. The small number of donors limited the genetic and exposure-history diversity represented. When several donors were compared, the shared fraction of clonotypes was roughly 4.8% for naive CD4, approximately 3.5% for naive CD8, 2% to 2.5% for memory CD4, and 0.35% to 0.4% for memory CD8. Rarefaction of sorted-subset datasets indicated incomplete sequencing despite the large sequencing depth.

On this clone itself: What antigen it recognizes has not been identified. Base qualities are not recorded, but no much larger clone differs from it by a single base.

CDR1 LNHDA and CDR2 SQIVND were looked up in the germline V gene (reference sequence). V ends up 5 bases short and J 4 bases short, with an unmatched junction base count of 7. Reading from cysteine to phenylalanine, the CDR3 counts 15 amino acids. The DNA shown is the 45-base CDR3, in frame from base 1. The chain employs TRBV19 and TRBJ1-5; 8 central bases correspond to TRBD1. The sequenced sample was naive CD8+ T cells sorted from blood. The cell subset or site label here, explained by the study, means: CD45RA+CCR7+. The TCR originated in a woman aged 25-40 years in good health. The nucleotides are TGTGCCAGTAGTCGGGCGACAGGGGAGAATCAGCCCCAGCATTTT. The translation is CASSRATGENQPQHF.